The next 5 T cell receptor beta chains were all read from a single sample in a study of TIL therapy for anti-PD-1-resistant metastatic lung cancer. The libraries were made with immunoSEQ v3. The method was immunoSEQ multiplex PCR; TCRdb's version includes in-frame clones alone and lacks a portion of them. The repertoire holds around 8,000 clones, just under 75% seen once, with 7% in the top ten. As for time point: pre-treatment sample, taken before nivolumab and TIL therapy. Tumor tissue came from excised metastases, mostly pleural nodules or supraclavicular lymph nodes. Sample: tumor tissue, taken at baseline. These receptors were taken from a person aged 25 to 85 with non-small cell lung cancer.

The rearrangement links TRBV19 to TRBJ2-6; 8 positions match TRBD1. The CDR3 extends over 18 amino acids. Losses at the gene ends were 4 bases for V and 1 base for J; bases not matched to a gene: 9. Germline loops: CDR1 LNHDA, CDR2 SQIVND (reference sequence). CDR3 residues: CASSTRQGKVSGANVLTF. The CDR3 nucleotides are TGTGCCAGTAGTACCAGACAGGGGAAGGTGTCTGGGGCCAACGTCCTGACTTTC. The entire variable domain, with the rest obtained from reference TRBV19 and TRBJ2-6, is as follows: DGGITQSPKYLFRKEGQNVTLSCEQNLNHDAMYWYRQDPGQGLRLIYYSQIVNDFQKGDIAEGYSVSREKKESFPLTVTSAQKNPTAFYLCASSTRQGKVSGANVLTFGAGSRLTVL.

V and J are TRBV7-6 and TRBJ2-5; D gene ambiguous. Germline-derived CDR1 and CDR2 are SGHVS and FNYEAQ. Trimming cost V 2 bases and J 4 bases, with 17 bases left between them. This CDR3 has 16 amino acids. CDR3 loop: CASSLKVGNFAETQYF. CDR3 DNA: TGTGCCAGCAGCTTAAAAGTGGGGAACTTCGCAGAGACCCAGTACTTC.

This clone has just a few counts. The genes are TRBV19 and TRBJ2-7; D call uncertain. Trimming shortened V by 0 bases and J by 6 bases, and 15 bases separated the two germline ends. The CDR3 is 15 amino acids. From germline, CDR1 is LNHDA and CDR2 SQIVND (reference sequence). The CDR3 nucleotides read TGTGCCAGTAGTATAGATCCCGGATCGGTCCTCGAGCAGTACTTC. Translated, it gives CASSIDPGSVLEQYF.

The V call is TRBV4-3, the J call TRBJ2-5, with TRBD1 matching 10 bases. Germline trimming cut 0 bases from V and 4 bases from J; bases unmatched to any gene: 5. The germline CDR1 and CDR2 sequences are LGHNA and YSLEER. The CDR3 is made up of 16 amino acids. CDR3 region: CASSQETGGLRETQYF. In DNA, the CDR3 is TGCGCCAGCAGCCAAGAGACAGGGGGCTTGAGAGAGACCCAGTACTTC.

This clone has only a few counts. The chain is built from TRBV14 and TRBJ2-7, with 8 bases lining up with TRBD2. CDR3 length equals 16 residues. J lost 3 bases, V lost 3 bases, and 10 bases had no gene match. Germline CDR1 and CDR2: SGHDN and FVKESK. The CDR3, as DNA: TGTGCCAGCAGCCACTTAGCGGGACCCCAGTTCTACGAGCAGTACTTC. Its translation is CASSHLAGPQFYEQYF.